This TCR beta chain was captured in a study of control samples from healthy donors and cancer patients. TCRdb's copy holds only in-frame clones and misses some; the assay was immunoSEQ multiplex PCR. The sample shows about 90,000 clones, roughly 93% of them seen only once. The receptor comes from a woman in her twenties or thirties in good health. The sequenced sample consisted of blood.

The CDR3 nucleotides read TGTGCCAGCAGCCTGACAGGGACTGGAAACACCATATATTTT. Residues: CASSLTGTGNTIYF. The chain links TRBV16 to TRBJ1-3, with TRBD1 matching over 7 bases. The CDR3 sequence is 14 residues long. J was trimmed by 2 bases and V by 4 bases; bases with no gene match: 2. CDR1 is KGHSY and CDR2 is FQNENV in the germline V gene.